This TCR beta chain was identified in a study of blood T cell repertoires in COVID-19. Study background: Sites in the United States, Italy and Spain provided acute and convalescent COVID-19 samples. Sample material is recorded as cDNA or gDNA derived from T cells, B-cell-depleted T cells, or PBMCs.

Per the study methods: Scientists estimated how many nucleated cells there were by amplifying reference gene primers. Method: immunoSEQ multiplex PCR; TCRdb's copy keeps in-frame clones and lacks some. V, J and clone size were drawn from that table, and D and trimming were deduced from the DNA. The repertoire holds around 84,000 clones, with 80% as singletons. The ends were cut back, 3 bases at V and 0 bases at J, with 13 bases in the middle. In germline, CDR1 is SGHTS, CDR2 YDEGEE. The CDR3 has 17 amino acids. The gene calls are TRBV5-8 and TRBJ2-6, with D maybe TRBD1 (5 bases). This clonotype was sampled from a woman in her thirties or forties with active or convalescent COVID-19. Sequences were obtained from peripheral blood. CDR3 in amino acids: CASSSGLYHSGANVLTF. The CDR3 DNA follows: TGTGCCAGCAGCTCAGGGCTGTACCACTCTGGGGCCAACGTCCTGACTTTC.